This passage covers 25 T cell receptor beta chains from one sample sequenced in a study of PD-1 blockade in classical Hodgkin lymphoma. Using immunoSEQ multiplex PCR, the repertoire was profiled, and TCRdb retains in-frame clones only, with some absent. The sample comprises about 150,000 clones, about 78% of which are singletons, and roughly a tenth rests with the top ten. Autologous stem cell transplantation was followed by relapse in every patient, and brentuximab vedotin exposure varied. The sample consisted of peripheral blood mononuclear cells (PBMCs), taken before the second cycle of nivolumab. Source of these receptors: a human donor with classical Hodgkin lymphoma.

Notes on this clone: The CDR3 does not close with the conserved phenylalanine or tryptophan, likely indicating a read error. The genes are TRBV7-9 and TRBJ1-2; D gene ambiguous. Germline CDR1 and CDR2: SEHNR and FQNEAQ (reference sequence). Deletions cut 5 bases from V and 8 bases from J, with 12 bases between. CDR3 length: 12 residues. The CDR3 loop reads CASSNRDPGYTL. For the CDR3, the DNA is TGTGCCAGCAGCAACCGAGATCCCGGCTACACCCTC.

This chain links TRBV4-2 with TRBJ2-7; weak D call: TRBD2 (5 bases). V was trimmed by 1 base and J by 3 bases, leaving 13 bases between them. The CDR3 is 15 residues long. The germline V gene has CDR1 LGHNA and CDR2 YNFKEQ. CDR3 residues: CASSQVQRTRYEQYF. The CDR3 coding sequence is TGTGCCAGCAGCCAAGTTCAGCGGACCCGCTACGAGCAGTACTTC.

The chain combines TRBV7-3 with TRBJ1-1; no reliable D call. Germline loops: CDR1 SGHTA, CDR2 FQGTGA. Trimming pared 7 bases from V and 2 bases from J, leaving 11 bases between. The CDR3 is 13 amino acids. The CDR3, as DNA: TGTGCCAGCACCAGCGACGACAACACTGAAGCTTTCTTT. Translated: CASTSDDNTEAFF.

V is TRBV19 and J is TRBJ2-5; no clear D. The CDR3 runs to 12 residues. Trimming removed 1 base at V and 3 bases at J, with 3 bases between. Germline CDR1 LNHDA, CDR2 SQIVND (reference sequence). The DNA for the CDR3 is TGTGCCAGTAGTATAGCCGAAGAGACCCAGTACTTC. Protein product: CASSIAEETQYF.

This chain uses TRBV5-8 with TRBJ1-1, with 10 bases aligning to TRBD1. CDR3 length: 15 residues. V gave up 0 bases and J gave up 6 bases; unmatched junction bases: 5. CDR1 is SGHTS, CDR2 YDEGEE, per germline. The CDR3 DNA reads TGTGCCAGCAGCTTGGGACAGGGGGCGTCAGCTGAAGCTTTCTTT. This translates into CASSLGQGASAEAFF.

This clone occurred once. The chain is built from TRBV11-2 and TRBJ2-2; 7 nucleotides agree with TRBD2. The germline V gene encodes CDR1 SGHAT and CDR2 FQNNGV. The CDR3 spans 16 residues. The J segment lost 4 bases and the V segment lost 4 bases, leaving 9 bases of the junction unmatched. CDR3 nucleotide sequence: TGTGCCAGCAGCTGGACCCCGGGGGGAAGCACCGGGGAGCTGTTTTTT. As protein: CASSWTPGGSTGELFF. The full variable domain, in which reference TRBV11-2 and TRBJ2-2 provide the parts outside the CDR3, is EAGVAQSPRYKIIEKRQSVAFWCNPISGHATLYWYQQILGQGPKLLIQFQNNGVVDDSQLPKDRFSAERLKGVDSTLKIQPAKLEDSAVYLCASSWTPGGSTGELFFGEGSRLTVL.

The CDR3 DNA is TGCGCCAGCAGCTTGGTTGACGGGGGGTCCATCTACACCTTC. Encoded protein: CASSLVDGGSIYTF. The chain uses TRBV5-1 and TRBJ1-2; D is possibly TRBD1 (5 bases). Between the trimmed V and J ends, which lost 0 bases and 10 bases, there was a span of 16 bases. Germline CDR1 is SGHRS and CDR2 is YFSETQ. This CDR3 is built from 14 residues.

V is TRBV4-3 and J is TRBJ2-5; D might be TRBD2 (6 bases). This CDR3 contains 15 residues. The ends were cut back, 4 bases at V and 5 bases at J, with 17 bases in the middle. From germline, CDR1 is LGHNA and CDR2 YSLEER. In DNA form, the CDR3 reads TGCGCCAGCAGCCTGCTTCTGGGAGGAGGGGAGACCCAGTACTTC. It translates to CASSLLLGGGETQYF.

Only one count was recorded for this clone. A read error may account for a junction end that differs from germline. The V and J genes are TRBV27 and TRBJ2-5; 9 bases align to TRBD1. Germline-derived CDR1 and CDR2 are MNHEY and SMNVEV (reference sequence). The CDR3 extends over 14 amino acids. The CDR3 DNA is TGTGTCAGCAAGTGGACAGGGGCTGCGGAGACCCAGTACTTC. Its translation is CVSKWTGAAETQYF.

Only one count was recorded for this clone. V is TRBV4-2 and J is TRBJ2-5; D may correspond to TRBD1 or TRBD2 (5 bases each). Near its end, the DNA agrees better with TRBJ2-7, so the J call may be wrong. The CDR3 covers 18 residues. CDR1 and CDR2 from the germline V gene are LGHNA and YNFKEQ. This chain's CDR3 is CASSQALASRALLYEQYF. The DNA for the CDR3 is TGTGCCAGCAGCCAAGCACTGGCTAGCAGGGCTTTATTGTACGAGCAGTACTTC.

The gene calls are TRBV6-6 and TRBJ2-7; 7 nucleotides match TRBD1. J gave up 4 bases and V 6 bases, and 3 bases lay outside the gene matches. Germline V gene sequence: CDR1 MNHNY, CDR2 SVGAGI (reference sequence). The CDR3 covers 12 residues. CDR3 protein: CASRQGWYEQYF. In nucleotides, the CDR3 is TGTGCCAGCAGACAGGGGTGGTACGAGCAGTACTTC.

This clone turned up a few times. The rearrangement joins TRBV5-1 to TRBJ2-2; 9 nucleotides line up with TRBD1. The V and J ends lost 4 bases and 5 bases, in that order; junction bases with no gene match: 6. The CDR3 sequence is 15 residues long. Germline V CDR1 and CDR2: SGHRS, YFSETQ. The CDR3 loop is CASSLGTGRTGELFF. The DNA of the CDR3 is TGCGCCAGCAGCCTCGGGACAGGGAGGACCGGGGAGCTGTTTTTT.

The V and J genes are TRBV7-2 and TRBJ2-7; possibly TRBD1 for D (6 bases). V was shortened by 2 bases and J by 6 bases, with 14 bases between the two germline ends. The CDR3 length is 14 residues. Germline V lookup: CDR1 SGHTA, CDR2 FQGNSA. In DNA form, the CDR3 reads TGTGCCAGCAGCTTATCTTGGACAGCTGGCGAGCAGTACTTC. It is translated as CASSLSWTAGEQYF.

J is TRBJ2-7 and V is TRBV5-6, with D perhaps matching TRBD2 (7 bases). Germline CDR1 and CDR2: SGHDT and YYEEEE. Trimming left V 2 bases short and J 6 bases short, with 21 bases between. There are 16 residues in the CDR3. CDR3 in amino acids: CASSLTGGAGALEQYF. CDR3 nucleotides: TGTGCCAGCAGCTTAACGGGGGGAGCAGGGGCCCTCGAGCAGTACTTC.

This clone has only a few counts. The chain is built from TRBV5-4 and TRBJ2-5, with 10 bases fitting TRBD1. This CDR3 is 15 amino acids long. Trimming cost V 4 bases and J 5 bases; bases outside gene matches: 8. The V gene's germline CDR1 is SGHNT and CDR2 YYREEE (reference sequence). CDR3 sequence: CASSAGQGPRETQYF. CDR3 nucleotides: TGTGCCAGCAGCGCGGGACAGGGGCCACGGGAGACCCAGTACTTC. The full variable domain, rest sourced from reference TRBV5-4 and TRBJ2-5, is ETGVTQSPTHLIKTRGQQVTLRCSSQSGHNTVSWYQQALGQGPQFIFQYYREEENGRGNFPPRFSGLQFPNYSSELNVNALELDDSALYLCASSAGQGPRETQYFGPGTRLLVL.

To note about this clone: It differs at one base from a far larger clone, so likely a read error. The chain is built from TRBV5-1 and TRBJ1-3; no reliable D call. Trimming removed 3 bases from V and 3 bases from J, with 16 bases in between. CDR3 length equals 16 residues. CDR1 SGHRS and CDR2 YFSETQ come from the germline V gene. As DNA, the CDR3 is TGCGCCAGCAGCTCAGACCCCACGGGAAGTGGAAACACCATATATTTT. It translates to CASSSDPTGSGNTIYF.

The chain employs TRBV28 and TRBJ2-7, with 7 bases that match TRBD2. The CDR3 runs 16 residues. Looked up from germline, CDR1 is MDHEN and CDR2 is SYDVKM. J was trimmed by 2 bases and V by 6 bases; bases with no gene match: 13. The CDR3 sequence: CASSRPGGTNTYEQYF. The CDR3 region has the DNA TGTGCCAGCAGCCGCCCGGGGGGAACAAATACCTACGAGCAGTACTTC.

The chain has TRBV4-2 and TRBJ2-1; possibly TRBD2 for D (6 bases). Trimming pared 10 bases from V and 7 bases from J, leaving 11 bases between. Germline lookup yields CDR1 LGHNA and CDR2 YNFKEQ. The CDR3 spans 11 residues. The DNA of the CDR3 is TGTGCCACGGGCGGGGTTAATGAGCAGTTCTTC. This sequence encodes CATGGVNEQFF.

This clone occurred once. The chain combines TRBV7-2 with TRBJ2-7; 9 bases align to TRBD1. The trim removed 1 base at V and 0 bases at J, leaving 4 bases unmatched. This CDR3 comprises 16 residues. Germline CDR1 is SGHTA and CDR2 is FQGNSA. CDR3 sequence reads: CASSLVGQGGSYEQYF. As DNA, the CDR3 is TGTGCCAGCAGCTTAGTGGGACAGGGAGGCTCCTACGAGCAGTACTTC.

This clone was seen just once. V and J are TRBV28 and TRBJ2-7, with TRBD1 as a possible D gene (6 bases). The CDR3 runs 16 residues. CDR1 and CDR2 (germline): MDHEN, SYDVKM. Trimming stripped 2 bases from V and 4 bases from J, with 18 bases between. CDR3 bases: TGTGCCAGCAGTTTAAGGTGGGGGCGAATCGAATACGAGCAGTACTTC. Translated, it gives CASSLRWGRIEYEQYF.

The rearrangement links TRBV11-3 to TRBJ2-5, with D maybe TRBD1 (6 bases). CDR1 SGHNT and CDR2 YENEEA come from the germline V gene. Trimming left V 6 bases short and J 5 bases short, with 19 bases between. This CDR3 is built from 15 residues. This CDR3 is CASSLGQGSGETQYF. CDR3 sequence (DNA): TGTGCCAGCAGTCTCGGGCAGGGGAGTGGCGAGACCCAGTACTTC.

The CDR3 coding sequence is TGTGCCACCAGCAGAGGCCCGACAGGGGGGAATCAGCCCCAGCATTTT. Protein sequence: CATSRGPTGGNQPQHF. The gene calls are TRBV15 and TRBJ1-5; 9 nucleotides agree with TRBD1. The germline V gene has CDR1 LNHNV and CDR2 YYDKDF (reference sequence). V was clipped by 1 base and J by 4 bases; unmatched bases: 5. CDR3 length: 16 residues.

This chain connects TRBV7-2 to TRBJ2-5; the D gene is possibly TRBD1 (5 bases). The CDR3 covers 15 residues. With 3 bases removed from V and 5 bases from J, the gap between germline ends came to 16 bases. Germline loops: CDR1 SGHTA, CDR2 FQGNSA. CDR3 region: CASSFRGILVETQYF. CDR3 sequence (DNA): TGTGCCAGCAGCTTTAGGGGAATCTTGGTGGAGACCCAGTACTTC.

The CDR3 protein is CASSLGQYGQPQHF. In DNA, the CDR3 is TGTGCCAGCAGCTTAGGCCAGTATGGCCAGCCCCAGCATTTT. The chain links TRBV7-9 to TRBJ1-5; D ambiguous. The V gene's germline CDR1 is SEHNR and CDR2 FQNEAQ (reference sequence). This CDR3 is built from 14 residues. The V end was cut by 1 base, the J end by 7 bases, with 11 bases between.

The chain recombines TRBV18 with TRBJ2-3, with 7 bases matching TRBD2. Trimming at V came to 3 bases and at J to 2 bases, leaving 5 bases not matched to a gene. Germline CDR1 is KGHSH and CDR2 is LQKENI. CDR3 length: 15 amino acids. This chain's CDR3 is CASSPQRGPTDTQYF. The CDR3 DNA follows: TGTGCCAGCTCACCCCAGCGGGGCCCCACAGATACGCAGTATTTT.